These 10 T cell receptor beta chains originate from one sample sequenced in a study of patients and donors after allogeneic stem cell transplantation. TCRdb re-derived calls from the RT-PCR reads in MiXCR, one entry per CDR3 protein. The sample includes over 150,000 distinct CDR3 sequences, approximately 31% of them seen just once. The sequencing sample was made of blood, either unsorted or a sorted T cell fraction (not recorded which). Every receptor here comes from a human donor who was either an allogeneic HSCT recipient or a stem cell or donor lymphocyte infusion donor (not recorded which). It is not recorded whose cells these are; they may come from a transplant donor.

This clonotype has more than one count but fewer than ten. This chain connects TRBV5-1 to TRBJ2-3, with 12 bases identical to TRBD2. Germline-derived CDR1 and CDR2 are SGHRS and YFSETQ. Trimming took 7 bases from V and 3 from J; bases not matched to a gene: 12. The length of the CDR3 is 17 residues. The chain's CDR3 is CASRRGRTSGTTDTQYF. Here the CDR3 DNA reads TGCGCCAGCCGCCGGGGCCGGACTAGCGGGACGACAGATACGCAGTATTTT. Full variable domain (missing parts from reference TRBV5-1 and TRBJ2-3): KAGVTQTPRYLIKTRGQQVTLSCSPISGHRSVSWYQQTPGQGLQFLFEYFSETQRNKGNFPGRFSGRQFSNSRSEMNVSTLELGDSALYLCASRRGRTSGTTDTQYFGPGTRLTVL.

A note on this clonotype: Compared with germline, one end of the junction differs, possibly owing to a read error. The chain links TRBV2 to TRBJ2-4; a weak D match, TRBD1 (6 bases). Germline-derived CDR1 and CDR2 are SNHLY and FYNNEI. This CDR3 contains 12 residues. The CDR3 protein is CASRELPGEARF. The CDR3 DNA follows: TGTGCCAGCAGGGAACTACCAGGGGAAGCAAGGTTC.

This clonotype appeared a few times. The chain employs TRBV3-1 and TRBJ2-7; 7 bases line up with TRBD2. V trimming: 1 base; J trimming: 2 bases; junction bases outside the gene matches: 2. Per germline, CDR1 LGHDT and CDR2 YNNKEL (reference sequence). This CDR3 spans 14 amino acids. The CDR3 region is CASSQGGGAYEQYF. CDR3 nucleotide sequence: TGTGCCAGCAGCCAAGGGGGAGGGGCCTACGAGCAGTACTTC.

V and J are TRBV11-2 and TRBJ1-4; D is undetermined. Between the trimmed V and J ends, which lost 0 bases and 8 bases, there was a span of 13 bases. The CDR3 spans 15 residues. Germline CDR1 reads SGHAT; CDR2 reads FQNNGV. The CDR3 is CASSLDQALREKLFF. CDR3 nucleotides: TGTGCCAGCAGCTTAGATCAGGCGTTACGAGAAAAACTGTTTTTT.

The chain recombines TRBV2 with TRBJ2-1; 10 nucleotides line up with TRBD2. This CDR3 region has 12 residues. With 5 bases clipped from V and 12 bases from J, the junction kept 4 bases outside the gene matches. Germline assignment: CDR1 SNHLY and CDR2 FYNNEI. CDR3 sequence (DNA): TGTGCCAGCAGTAAGGGACTAGCGTCGCAGTTCTTC. Amino acid sequence: CASSKGLASQFF.

The rearrangement links TRBV4-2 to TRBJ1-2, with D perhaps matching TRBD1 (5 bases). Trimming cost V 1 base and J 3 bases, with 9 bases left between them. Germline V gives CDR1 LGHNA, CDR2 YNFKEQ. There are 14 residues in the CDR3. In nucleotides, the CDR3 is TGTGCCAGCAGCCAAGGTGGCAGGGACTATGGCTACACCTTC. As protein: CASSQGGRDYGYTF.

The genes are TRBV12-3 or TRBV12-4 and TRBJ2-5, with D possibly TRBD1 on 6 matching bases. The CDR3 loop spans 15 amino acids. V was clipped by 3 bases and J by 5 bases, with 16 bases between them. CDR3 residues: CASSFSYYRVETQYF. As DNA, the CDR3 is TGTGCCAGCAGTTTCTCTTACTACAGGGTGGAGACCCAGTACTTC.

The rearrangement joins TRBV12-2 to TRBJ2-1; TRBD2, the table's D call, lacks a check against the DNA. TRBV12-2 is shown as a pseudogene. The CDR3 contains 16 residues. Written as DNA, the CDR3 is TGTGCAAGTCGCCCGCTACTAGCGGGAGGGGTCAATGAGCAGTTCTTC. Translated, it gives CASRPLLAGGVNEQFF.

This clonotype has a handful of counts. CDR3 residues: CATYSGTGRGYTF. In DNA form, the CDR3 reads TGCGCCACTTACTCCGGGACAGGGAGAGGCTACACCTTC. The chain recombines TRBV23-1 with TRBJ1-2; 9 nucleotides match TRBD1. TRBV23-1 is an ORF; its function is uncertain. The CDR3 consists of 13 residues. With 10 bases clipped from V and 8 bases from J, the junction kept 11 bases outside the gene matches.

V gene TRBV29-1 combines with J gene TRBJ1-2; D may be TRBD1 (6 bases). CDR1 is SQVTM, CDR2 ANQGSEA, per germline. This CDR3 has 15 amino acids. Trimming took off 6 bases at V and 0 bases at J, with 17 bases between the two ends. The DNA of the CDR3 is TGCAGCGTCGCCTTGGAGGGGGTCCCTAACTATGGCTACACCTTC. It encodes CSVALEGVPNYGYTF.